The T cell receptor (beta chain) described here comes from a study of regulatory T cells in long-lasting Graves disease. At the level of the study: Over 5 years of antithyroid drugs plus positive TSH receptor antibodies defined persistent Graves' disease. Study observations and caveats: Persistent Graves' patients possessed reduced TCR diversity relative to recently diagnosed ones. Favored gene segments in persistent disease were TRBV28, TRBJ1-2 and TRBJ2-5. Sampling was limited to peripheral blood rather than thyroid tissue.

For TCR beta, libraries came from iRepertoire HTBI primers and Arm-PCR of CDR3 regions. From the multiplex PCR reads, TCRdb called clonotypes with MiXCR, one entry per CDR3 protein. The data contain some 370,000 distinct CDR3 sequences, roughly 24% of them singletons. This clonotype has only a few counts. Its antigen is not identified. Indicated time point: persistent/refractory GD, antithyroid drugs over 5 years with positive TRAb. PBMCs were the source of the RNA used for TCR sequencing. Trimming shortened V by 3 bases and J by 3 bases, and 12 bases separated the two germline ends. Germline assignment: CDR1 LGHDT and CDR2 YNNKEL (reference sequence). The CDR3 is made up of 14 amino acids.

The TCR sequence derives from a woman in her thirties or forties with Graves disease. This chain uses TRBV3-1 with TRBJ2-7; no firm D call. Sample: peripheral blood mononuclear cells (PBMCs), taken when the disease was refractory, from a patient treated with antithyroid drugs. The CDR3 coding sequence is TGTGCCAGCAGCCACGAACGGAGCTACTACGAGCAGTACTTC. Encoded protein: CASSHERSYYEQYF.